The present T cell receptor beta chain was sequenced within a study of cytomegalovirus exposure and HLA in healthy donors. Whole-study results and caveats: It was 160 or so TCR beta chains that were listed as cytomegalovirus-associated.

A word on this clone: Its specificity is unknown.

The PCR contained 60 Vbeta and 13 Jbeta primers. TCRdb keeps only in-frame clones here, not all; method: immunoSEQ multiplex PCR. The data show approximately 150,000 clones, around 68% seen once. Sequenced input: PBMCs. This receptor was obtained from a woman aged 40 to 50 in good health and CMV-seropositive.

In nucleotides, the CDR3 is TGTGCCAGCAGGAACAGGGGTGAGAACACCGGGGAGCTGTTTTTT. Translated, it gives CASRNRGENTGELFF. This chain joins TRBV2 and TRBJ2-2; TRBD1 matches 7 bases. CDR3 length equals 15 residues. Losses at the gene ends were 6 bases for V and 1 base for J; bases not matched to a gene: 5. CDR1 is SNHLY and CDR2 is FYNNEI in the germline V gene. The entire variable domain, with the rest obtained from reference TRBV2 and TRBJ2-2, is as follows: EPEVTQTPSHQVTQMGQEVILRCVPISNHLYFYWYRQILGQKVEFLVSFYNNEISEKSEIFDDQFSVERPDGSNFTLKIRSTKLEDSAMYFCASRNRGENTGELFFGEGSRLTVL.